The present entry profiles one T cell receptor (beta chain) with its context. Its antigen is as yet unknown. The data are from a study of blood T cells in healthy people across ages. Study-wide context: T cells yielded about one barcoded beta molecule per two cells through template switching. Study-wide findings and caveats: Unsorted PBMCs ruled out conclusive naive versus antigen-experienced comparison.

The germline gives CDR1 DFQATT, CDR2 SNEGSKA (reference sequence). The CDR3 runs to 13 residues. Using a J-beta primer mix together with a sample-barcoded 5' primer, a second PCR was run for roughly 7 to 11 cycles. Template switching added a 12-random-nucleotide identifier to every cDNA molecule. CDR3-containing paired-end reads numbering at least 2.5 million came from each sample. TCRdb fed the 5' RACE reads into MiXCR, producing one record per CDR3 protein. This sample yields about 780,000 distinct CDR3 sequences, of which about half are seen a single time; 18% belongs to the top ten. This TCR came from a man at least 80 years old in good health. This sequence joins TRBV20-1 and TRBJ2-5; 7 bases agree with TRBD1. The J call could be wrong; TRBJ2-4 is a better fit for the DNA end. Material for sequencing was blood. CDR3 residues: CSARYGDRNIQYF. In nucleotides, the CDR3 is TGCAGTGCTAGATATGGGGACAGAAACATTCAGTACTTC.